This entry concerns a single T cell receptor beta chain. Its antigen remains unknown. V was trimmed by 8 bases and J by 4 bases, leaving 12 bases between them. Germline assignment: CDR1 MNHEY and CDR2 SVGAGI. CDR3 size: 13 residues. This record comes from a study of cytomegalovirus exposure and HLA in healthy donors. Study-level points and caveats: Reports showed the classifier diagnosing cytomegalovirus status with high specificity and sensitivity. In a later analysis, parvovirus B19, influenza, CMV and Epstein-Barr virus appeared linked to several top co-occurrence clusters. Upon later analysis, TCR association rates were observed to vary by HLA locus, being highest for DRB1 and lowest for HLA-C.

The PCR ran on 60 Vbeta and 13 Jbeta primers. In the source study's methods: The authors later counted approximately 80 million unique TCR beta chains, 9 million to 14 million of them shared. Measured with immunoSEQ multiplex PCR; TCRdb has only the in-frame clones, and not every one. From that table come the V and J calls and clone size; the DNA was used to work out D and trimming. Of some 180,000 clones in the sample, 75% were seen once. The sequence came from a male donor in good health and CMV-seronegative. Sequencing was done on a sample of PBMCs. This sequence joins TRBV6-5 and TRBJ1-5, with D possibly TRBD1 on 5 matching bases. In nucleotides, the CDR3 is TGTGCCAGCCAATCCGGGGGTAATCAGCCCCAGCATTTT. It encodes CASQSGGNQPQHF.